The present T cell receptor beta chain was sequenced within a study of blood T cell repertoires in COVID-19. About the study: T cells, B-cell-depleted T cells, or PBMCs provided the cDNA or gDNA that served as material.

Per the original data handling: By means of reference gene primer amplification, nucleated cell counts were estimated. Here immunoSEQ multiplex PCR was the method, and the copy in TCRdb shows in-frame clones only, minus some. Clone size and V and J calls were adopted from that table, with D and trimming inferred from the DNA. The repertoire includes 57,000 or so clones, about 90% of them detected once, and around 21% sits in the top ten. This CDR3 is 14 amino acids long. Germline V gives CDR1 GTSNPN, CDR2 SVGIG (reference sequence). This TCR derives from a woman aged 45-59 years with active or convalescent COVID-19. Sequenced input: peripheral blood. The chain has TRBV30 and TRBJ2-3, with TRBD2 matching over 9 bases. The CDR3 nucleotides are TGTGTAGGCGGGAGGGGGCTCATAGCAGATACGCAGTATTTT. It specifies CVGGRGLIADTQYF.